What follows are 30 T cell receptor beta chains derived from one specimen sequenced in a study of response to subunit inactivated influenza vaccine. In TCRdb, the RT-PCR reads were re-called with MiXCR into one record per CDR3 protein. Of more than 550,000 distinct CDR3 sequences detected, approximately 12% appear once; the ten largest clones hold about 9.4%. Specimen: PBMCs from blood, collected on the day of vaccination. These receptor sequences come from a man between 50 and 59 years old who received an inactivated influenza vaccine.

V gene TRBV28 combines with J gene TRBJ2-1; D perhaps matches TRBD2 (5 bases). CDR3 length: 15 amino acids. V shed 3 bases and J shed 8 bases, with 17 bases lying between them. Germline V gene data show CDR1 as MDHEN and CDR2 as SYDVKM. CDR3 nucleotides: TGTGCCAGCAGTTTGGGGAGCTACCGCAATCATGAGCAGTTCTTC. As protein: CASSLGSYRNHEQFF.

J is TRBJ1-5 and V is TRBV19; D remains unclear. There are 15 residues in the CDR3. Germline CDR1 reads LNHDA; CDR2 reads SQIVND (reference sequence). The V gene lost 3 bases and the J gene lost 1 base, with 10 bases spanning the gap. This chain's CDR3 is CASSIQSGSNQPQHF. CDR3 nucleotides: TGTGCCAGTAGTATCCAGTCGGGGAGCAATCAGCCCCAGCATTTT.

There are many counts of this clonotype. V gene TRBV10-3 combines with J gene TRBJ2-3, with D perhaps TRBD2 (7 bases). Deletions cut 3 bases from V and 2 bases from J, with 12 bases between. The length of the CDR3 is 15 residues. The germline CDR1 and CDR2 sequences are ENHRY and SYGVKD. In DNA form, the CDR3 reads TGTGCCATCAGTGACGGGGGGCCTAACACAGATACGCAGTATTTT. Protein sequence: CAISDGGPNTDTQYF.

There are a few counts of this clonotype. V gene TRBV7-2 combines with J gene TRBJ1-1; D may be TRBD1 (5 bases). The CDR3 covers 15 residues. Germline loops: CDR1 SGHTA, CDR2 FQGNSA. Trimming took 3 bases from V and 0 from J, leaving 11 bases between them. The CDR3, as DNA: TGTGCCAGCAGCTTGCTGGACACACTGAACACTGAAGCTTTCTTT. Amino acids: CASSLLDTLNTEAFF.

The chain has TRBV4-1 and TRBJ1-1; TRBD1 matches at 7 bases. Unmatched junction bases numbered 5, after V lost 2 bases and J lost 2 bases. The CDR3 is 15 residues long. The germline V gene encodes CDR1 MGHRA and CDR2 YSYEKL. The CDR3 DNA reads TGCGCCAGCAGCCAACAGGACAGGAGTAACACTGAAGCTTTCTTT. Residues: CASSQQDRSNTEAFF.

For this clonotype: Just one base apart from a much larger clone, this may be a read error. The chain joins TRBV12-3 or TRBV12-4 to TRBJ1-2; D is perhaps TRBD1 (5 bases). Trimming removed 5 bases from V and 4 bases from J, with 11 bases in between. The CDR3 totals 13 residues. This chain's CDR3 is CASSHGGGYGYTF. The CDR3 DNA reads TGTGCCAGCAGTCACGGGGGAGGCTATGGCTACACCTTC.

The J gene is TRBJ2-3, the V gene TRBV6-2 or TRBV6-3, with TRBD2 matching over 11 bases. This CDR3 region has 15 residues. From germline, CDR1 is MNHEY and CDR2 SVGEGT. The trim removed 6 bases at V and 1 base at J, leaving 3 bases unmatched. DNA for the CDR3: TGTGCCAGCAGAGAACTAGCGGGGGGCACAGATACGCAGTATTTT. Protein: CASRELAGGTDTQYF.

Only a few counts were recorded for this clonotype. The V call is TRBV6-5, the J call TRBJ2-3, with D uncertain. Germline V lookup: CDR1 MNHEY, CDR2 SVGAGI. This CDR3 contains 17 residues. V was cut by 0 bases and J by 4 bases, with 17 bases left in between. Here the CDR3 reads CASSYSIVPRLSDTQYF. The CDR3 nucleotides are TGTGCCAGCAGTTACTCGATCGTCCCCAGGCTCTCAGATACGCAGTATTTT.

This clonotype was picked up a small number of times. The chain is built from TRBV28 and TRBJ2-5; D is ambiguous. The CDR3 is 16 residues long. CDR1 and CDR2 from the germline V gene are MDHEN and SYDVKM. The germline V and J ends were trimmed by 3 bases and 1 base, with 15 bases remaining between them. The CDR3 coding sequence is TGTGCCAGCAGTTTTGGGGTTTCGCGGTCCCAAGAGACCCAGTACTTC. This translates into CASSFGVSRSQETQYF. Drawing the rest from reference TRBV28 and TRBJ2-5, the complete variable domain is DVKVTQSSRYLVKRTGEKVFLECVQDMDHENMFWYRQDPGLGLRLIYFSYDVKMKEKGDIPEGYSVSREKKERFSLILESASTNQTSMYLCASSFGVSRSQETQYFGPGTRLLVL.

This clonotype was seen ten or more times. The chain is built from TRBV28 and TRBJ2-7; D possibly uses TRBD1 or TRBD2 (5 bases each). This CDR3 has 14 amino acids. The V gene lost 5 bases and the J gene lost 6 bases, with 17 bases spanning the gap. Per germline, CDR1 MDHEN and CDR2 SYDVKM. CDR3: CASSTGTFSSEQYF. The CDR3 DNA is TGTGCCAGCAGTACCGGGACCTTCTCCAGCGAGCAGTACTTC.

This clonotype was counted only a few times. The rearrangement uses TRBV4-1 and TRBJ1-5; possibly TRBD1 for D (6 bases). Germline lookup yields CDR1 MGHRA and CDR2 YSYEKL. The CDR3 spans 16 residues. Trimming removed 4 bases from V and 1 base from J, with 14 bases in between. In nucleotides, the CDR3 is TGCGCCAGCAGCCCTGGGGAGGGGGTCAGCAATCAGCCCCAGCATTTT. It is translated as CASSPGEGVSNQPQHF.

This clonotype was seen only a few times. The chain links TRBV20-1 to TRBJ2-1; unclear D gene. Deletions cut 5 bases from V and 0 bases from J, with 8 bases between. The CDR3 totals 13 residues. CDR1 DFQATT and CDR2 SNEGSKA come from the germline V gene (reference sequence). As DNA, the CDR3 is TGCAGTGCTCCTCGGTTCTCCTACAATGAGCAGTTCTTC. This codes for CSAPRFSYNEQFF.

This clonotype was counted a few times. The chain uses TRBV6-2 or TRBV6-3 and TRBJ2-1; the match to TRBD2 covers 7 bases. The CDR3 contains 15 residues. Germline V CDR1 and CDR2: MNHEY, SVGEGT. The V segment lost 6 bases and the J segment 5 bases; nucleotides outside the gene matches: 10. The CDR3 sequence: CASRPGLLRDNEQFF. Here the CDR3 DNA reads TGTGCCAGCAGACCGGGACTACTTCGTGACAATGAGCAGTTCTTC.

This clonotype was counted between two and nine times. The chain combines TRBV7-9 with TRBJ2-7, with no clear D. The CDR3 loop spans 15 amino acids. V was cut by 7 bases and J by 0 bases, with 16 bases left in between. The germline V gene encodes CDR1 SEHNR and CDR2 FQNEAQ (reference sequence). CDR3 loop: CASKTGSQSSYEQYF. CDR3 in DNA: TGTGCCAGCAAAACCGGCTCGCAGTCCTCCTACGAGCAGTACTTC.

Worth noting for this clonotype: Without the conserved terminal phenylalanine or tryptophan, this CDR3 likely stems from a read error. This chain uses TRBV14 with TRBJ2-7; 7 bases match TRBD1. The CDR3 has 16 residues. J was trimmed by 2 bases and V by 3 bases; bases with no gene match: 10. Per germline, CDR1 SGHDN and CDR2 FVKESK. CDR3: CASSQRPGQNTYEQYS. The DNA for the CDR3 is TGTGCCAGCAGCCAGAGGCCGGGACAGAATACCTACGAGCAGTACTCC.

This sequence joins TRBV6-2 or TRBV6-3 and TRBJ2-7; D gene unclear. This CDR3 contains 11 residues. Germline CDR1 and CDR2: MNHEY and SVGEGT. Trimming shortened V by 6 bases and J by 5 bases, and 8 bases separated the two germline ends. The DNA for the CDR3 is TGTGCCAGCAGCGTTGGGGACGAGCAGTACTTC. Its protein product is CASSVGDEQYF.

The sample holds a few counts of this clonotype. The junction departs from germline at one end; a sequencing error may be responsible. This chain connects TRBV6-1 to TRBJ2-7, with 10 bases lining up with TRBD2. CDR1 and CDR2 from the germline V gene are MNHNS and SASEGT. The CDR3 contains 14 residues. For the CDR3, the DNA is TGTGCCGGCAGCAATCTAGCGGGAGCCTACGAGCAGTACTTC. It specifies CAGSNLAGAYEQYF.

The rearrangement links TRBV5-1 to TRBJ2-7; the D is unclear. CDR3 size: 11 residues. V lost 5 bases and J lost 3, with 6 bases in between. Germline V CDR1 and CDR2: SGHRS, YFSETQ. CDR3 loop: CASRLNYEQYF. DNA of the CDR3: TGCGCCAGCAGGCTAAACTACGAGCAGTACTTC.

This clonotype appeared a few times. The rearrangement uses TRBV12-3 or TRBV12-4 and TRBJ1-2; 7 positions match TRBD1. With V trimmed by 5 bases and J by 6 bases, 12 bases remained unmatched. The CDR3 covers 15 residues. CDR3: CASSPKNDREDGYTF. Here the CDR3 DNA reads TGTGCCAGCAGTCCCAAGAATGACAGGGAGGATGGCTACACCTTC.

This clonotype was found many times. The chain links TRBV7-9 to TRBJ1-3; possible D gene TRBD1, 5 bases. CDR1 and CDR2 (germline): SEHNR, FQNEAQ (reference sequence). Trimming shortened V by 2 bases and J by 10 bases, and 12 bases separated the two germline ends. This CDR3 is built from 13 residues. The CDR3 DNA reads as TGTGCCAGCAGCTTACCCATCGAGGGGACCATATATTTT. Its protein product is CASSLPIEGTIYF.

This clonotype was observed a few times. This sequence joins TRBV10-3 and TRBJ1-3; no firm D call. Germline V lookup: CDR1 ENHRY, CDR2 SYGVKD. CDR3 size: 12 residues. Trimming shortened V by 8 bases and J by 4 bases, and 9 bases separated the two germline ends. CDR3 residues: CAIQDKGNTIYF. The CDR3 bases are TGTGCCATCCAGGATAAAGGAAACACCATATATTTT.

The chain recombines TRBV7-2 with TRBJ2-2; D remains ambiguous. V dropped 8 bases and J dropped 2 bases, with 9 bases sitting between them. The CDR3 totals 13 residues. Looked up from germline, CDR1 is SGHTA and CDR2 is FQGNSA. The CDR3 sequence: CASAGPNTGELFF. CDR3 nucleotide sequence: TGTGCCAGCGCAGGCCCAAACACCGGGGAGCTGTTTTTT. Full variable domain (rest looked up from reference TRBV7-2 and TRBJ2-2): GAGVSQSPSNKVTEKGKDVELRCDPISGHTALYWYRQSLGQGLEFLIYFQGNSAPDKSGLPSDRFSAERTGGSVSTLTIQRTQQEDSAVYLCASAGPNTGELFFGEGSRLTVL.

V is TRBV29-1 and J is TRBJ1-1; 9 bases fit TRBD1. The germline CDR1 and CDR2 sequences are SQVTM and ANQGSEA. J lost 2 bases, V lost 7 bases, and 5 bases had no gene match. This CDR3 region has 13 residues. The CDR3 DNA sequence: TGCAGCGCAAGGACAGGGGCAAACACTGAAGCTTTCTTT. It is translated as CSARTGANTEAFF. The full variable domain, its missing parts supplied by reference TRBV29-1 and TRBJ1-1, is SAVISQKPSRDICQRGTSLTIQCQVDSQVTMMFWYRQQPGQSLTLIATANQGSEATYESGFVIDKFPISRPNLTFSTLTVSNMSPEDSSIYLCSARTGANTEAFFGQGTRLTVV.

This clonotype was recorded a few times. The chain links TRBV11-2 to TRBJ1-5; 7 bases map to TRBD1. Per germline, CDR1 SGHAT and CDR2 FQNNGV. V trimming: 0 bases; J trimming: 6 bases; junction bases outside the gene matches: 5. The CDR3 is made up of 15 amino acids. CDR3 sequence: CASSLDRTGSQPQHF. The DNA for the CDR3 is TGTGCCAGCAGCTTAGATAGGACAGGATCTCAGCCCCAGCATTTT.

The table lists this clonotype with many counts. This sequence joins TRBV10-3 and TRBJ2-4; 7 nucleotides match TRBD2. Germline CDR1 reads ENHRY; CDR2 reads SYGVKD. The V and J ends lost 0 bases and 2 bases, in that order; junction bases with no gene match: 1. The CDR3 totals 15 residues. In DNA form, the CDR3 reads TGTGCCATCAGTGAGTCGGGGGGGACCAAAAACATTCAGTACTTC. It is translated as CAISESGGTKNIQYF.

At least ten counts were recorded for this clonotype. The CDR3, as DNA: TGTGCCAGCAGTCGGCGGGGGTACAATGAGCAGTTCTTC. Its protein product is CASSRRGYNEQFF. The J gene is TRBJ2-1, the V gene TRBV28, with 7 positions matching TRBD2. This CDR3 contains 13 residues. CDR1 and CDR2 (germline): MDHEN, SYDVKM. Trimming took 5 bases from V and 4 from J; bases not matched to a gene: 2.

This clonotype was counted between two and nine times. The chain is built from TRBV4-2 and TRBJ1-6; 11 bases map to TRBD1. The CDR3 consists of 15 residues. With 4 bases clipped from V and 10 bases from J, the junction kept 6 bases outside the gene matches. Germline V gene data show CDR1 as LGHNA and CDR2 as YNFKEQ. CDR3 residues: CASSPGQGEMSPLHF. The CDR3 DNA is TGTGCCAGCAGCCCGGGACAGGGGGAAATGTCACCCCTCCACTTT.

This clonotype showed up just a few times. The genes are TRBV15 and TRBJ2-7; 9 positions match TRBD1. The CDR3 length is 15 residues. CDR1 and CDR2 (germline): LNHNV, YYDKDF (reference sequence). J gave up 5 bases and V 0 bases, and 5 bases lay outside the gene matches. CDR3 amino acids: CATSRDRRTGDEQYF. As DNA, the CDR3 is TGTGCCACCAGCAGAGATCGCCGGACAGGGGACGAGCAGTACTTC.

The chain combines TRBV30 with TRBJ2-3; 8 bases are shared with TRBD2. This CDR3 is built from 15 residues. With V trimmed by 0 bases and J by 7 bases, 9 bases remained unmatched. Looked up from germline, CDR1 is GTSNPN and CDR2 is SVGIG (reference sequence). This chain's CDR3 is CAWSVAGGLFNTQYF. The CDR3 nucleotides read TGTGCCTGGAGTGTGGCGGGGGGCCTTTTCAATACGCAGTATTTT.

This rearrangement joins TRBV28 to TRBJ2-7, with 8 bases matching TRBD2. J lost 4 bases, V lost 5 bases, and 16 bases had no gene match. Germline-derived CDR1 and CDR2 are MDHEN and SYDVKM. This CDR3 has 17 residues. CDR3 in DNA: TGTGCCAGCAGTGCCCCGGGGGGGCCCTATTCTAAATACGAGCAGTACTTC. Its protein is CASSAPGGPYSKYEQYF.